Below, 26 T cell receptor beta chains from the same sample are listed, as sequenced in a study of cytomegalovirus exposure and HLA in healthy donors listed by TCRdb under 2017. Library method: the immunoSEQ multiplex PCR assay. For the multiplex PCR, a mixture combining 60 forward primers for TCR Vbeta segments and 13 reverse primers for TCR Jbeta segments was used. In its TCRdb copy, this immuneACCESS table keeps in-frame sequences only and misses some clones. Where compared with another copy, unresolved V genes explain less than half of these, and the others have no known cause. The sample table holds 50,000 to 65,000 clones, of which under 90% were seen once. The ten largest clones take up approximately 3% of the sample. Sequencing was done on a sample of PBMCs. These TCRs come from a woman under 30 in good health and CMV-seronegative.

This chain links TRBV6-5 with TRBJ1-6, with a tentative D call TRBD1 (5 bases). The germline CDR1 and CDR2 sequences are MNHEY and SVGAGI. The CDR3 is 15 residues long. Trimming cost V 1 base and J 10 bases, with 14 bases left between them. The CDR3 DNA reads TGTGCCAGCAGTTACTGGGCAGGGTTGGGATCACCCCTCCACTTT. This codes for CASSYWAGLGSPLHF.

The chain couples TRBV7-6 to TRBJ2-5; D possibly corresponds to TRBD2 (6 bases). The CDR3 runs to 15 residues. The V end lost 7 bases, the J end lost 1 base, and 16 bases lay between the germline ends. Germline lookup yields CDR1 SGHVS and CDR2 FNYEAQ. For the CDR3, the DNA is TGTGCCAGCACCCGAACCGGGGGTAGCCAAGAGACCCAGTACTTC. This gives the protein CASTRTGGSQETQYF.

V gene TRBV28 combines with J gene TRBJ1-2, with a tentative D call TRBD1 (5 bases). This CDR3 has 14 residues. V lost 5 bases to trimming and J lost 1 base, with 11 bases between them. Germline loops: CDR1 MDHEN, CDR2 SYDVKM. The CDR3 bases are TGTGCCAGCAGTGGGACTCCCATTAACTATGGCTACACCTTC. Its translation: CASSGTPINYGYTF.

This chain links TRBV2 with TRBJ2-2; TRBD1 is a possible D gene (5 bases). This CDR3 region has 14 residues. Germline V gene sequence: CDR1 SNHLY, CDR2 FYNNEI. V lost 3 bases and J 3 bases, leaving 8 bases between the germline ends. CDR3 bases: TGTGCCAGCAGTGACAGGGAAGACACCGGGGAGCTGTTTTTT. Its protein is CASSDREDTGELFF. Full variable domain (remainder filled in from reference TRBV2 and TRBJ2-2): EPEVTQTPSHQVTQMGQEVILRCVPISNHLYFYWYRQILGQKVEFLVSFYNNEISEKSEIFDDQFSVERPDGSNFTLKIRSTKLEDSAMYFCASSDREDTGELFFGEGSRLTVL.

The J gene is TRBJ1-2, the V gene TRBV19; a weak D match, TRBD1 (6 bases). This CDR3 comprises 12 residues. From germline, CDR1 is LNHDA and CDR2 SQIVND (reference sequence). V dropped 4 bases and J dropped 4 bases, with 7 bases sitting between them. The CDR3 loop is CASSKQGYGYTF. DNA of the CDR3: TGTGCCAGTAGTAAACAGGGCTATGGCTACACCTTC. Drawing the rest from reference TRBV19 and TRBJ1-2, the complete variable domain is DGGITQSPKYLFRKEGQNVTLSCEQNLNHDAMYWYRQDPGQGLRLIYYSQIVNDFQKGDIAEGYSVSREKKESFPLTVTSAQKNPTAFYLCASSKQGYGYTFGSGTRLTVV.

The V call is TRBV7-2, the J call TRBJ2-3; 8 bases line up with TRBD1. This CDR3 region has 13 residues. The V gene end was trimmed by 8 bases and the J gene end by 2 bases; junction bases not matched to a gene: 3. Germline values: CDR1 SGHTA, CDR2 FQGNSA. The CDR3 loop is CASSGQVTDTQYF. DNA of the CDR3: TGTGCCAGCTCGGGACAGGTCACAGATACGCAGTATTTT.

This chain's CDR3 is CASSPSLGTYEQYF. The CDR3, as DNA: TGTGCCAGCAGTCCCTCCCTCGGGACCTACGAGCAGTACTTC. The genes are TRBV28 and TRBJ2-7, with D possibly matching TRBD2 (5 bases). Trimming shortened V by 5 bases and J by 2 bases, and 13 bases separated the two germline ends. The CDR3 loop spans 14 amino acids. Germline CDR1 is MDHEN and CDR2 is SYDVKM.

As regards this clone: The junction and the germline gene differ at one end; a read error may be behind it. Within the sample, other DNA sequences also encode this same CDR3. The rearrangement joins TRBV7-9 to TRBJ2-1; D is perhaps TRBD2 (6 bases). Germline CDR1 is SEHNR and CDR2 is FQNEAQ (reference sequence). The CDR3 loop spans 14 amino acids. In nucleotides, the CDR3 is TGTGCTAGCAGCTTATTAGCGGTGGACAATGAGCAGTTCTTC. Protein product: CASSLLAVDNEQFF. Looking up the rest from reference TRBV7-9 and TRBJ2-1 gives the full variable domain: DTGVSQNPRHKITKRGQNVTFRCDPISEHNRLYWYRQTLGQGPEFLTYFQNEAQLEKSRLLSDRFSAERPKGSFSTLEIQRTEQGDSAMYLCASSLLAVDNEQFFGPGTRLTVL.

The chain employs TRBV15 and TRBJ1-6; D uncertain. CDR1 LNHNV and CDR2 YYDKDF come from the germline V gene (reference sequence). This CDR3 region has 15 residues. Trimming cost V 2 bases and J 0 bases, with 5 bases left between them. CDR3 bases: TGTGCCACCAGCAGAACGAGCTCCTATAATTCACCCCTCCACTTT. As protein: CATSRTSSYNSPLHF. The whole variable domain, remainder taken from reference TRBV15 and TRBJ1-6, is DAMVIQNPRYQVTQFGKPVTLSCSQTLNHNVMYWYQQKSSQAPKLLFHYYDKDFNNEADTPDNFQSRRPNTSFCFLDIRSPGLGDTAMYLCATSRTSSYNSPLHFGNGTRLTVT.

This chain's CDR3 is CASSSQGNQPQHF. The CDR3 nucleotides read TGTGCCAGCAGCTCACAGGGTAATCAGCCCCAGCATTTT. The chain is built from TRBV7-9 and TRBJ1-5; a weak D match, TRBD1 (6 bases). This CDR3 is built from 13 residues. Trimming shortened V by 4 bases and J by 4 bases, and 8 bases separated the two germline ends. CDR1 SEHNR and CDR2 FQNEAQ come from the germline V gene (reference sequence).

V gene TRBV7-3 combines with J gene TRBJ2-1; perhaps TRBD1 as D (7 bases). Trimming left V 5 bases short and J 8 bases short, with 22 bases between. CDR3 size: 16 residues. The V gene's germline CDR1 is SGHTA and CDR2 FQGTGA. In DNA, the CDR3 is TGTGCCAGCAGCGCTCGAGGCGGGACAGAGGTCTATGAGCAGTTCTTC. It encodes CASSARGGTEVYEQFF.

The V call is TRBV10-2, the J call TRBJ2-5, with TRBD2 as a possible D gene (5 bases). The V gene lost 5 bases and the J gene lost 2 bases, with 9 bases spanning the gap. CDR1 WSHSY and CDR2 SAAADI come from the germline V gene. This CDR3 is built from 13 residues. CDR3: CASSPTIQETQYF. CDR3 bases: TGCGCCAGCAGTCCGACTATACAAGAGACCCAGTACTTC.

The V and J genes are TRBV2 and TRBJ1-4; TRBD1 matches at 9 bases. The CDR3 contains 15 residues. Trimming removed 9 bases from V and 0 bases from J; junction bases left unmatched: 5. Germline V CDR1 and CDR2: SNHLY, FYNNEI. Here the CDR3 reads CASRDRVATNEKLFF. The DNA for the CDR3 is TGTGCCAGTCGGGACAGGGTTGCAACTAATGAAAAACTGTTTTTT.

The J gene is TRBJ2-7, the V gene TRBV7-3; 13 bases agree with TRBD2. Trimming took 5 bases from V and 7 from J; bases not matched to a gene: 2. Germline V lookup: CDR1 SGHTA, CDR2 FQGTGA. The CDR3 sequence is 13 residues long. The CDR3 nucleotides read TGTGCCAGCAGCCCACTAGCGGGAGGGGAGCAGTACTTC. It specifies CASSPLAGGEQYF.

V gene TRBV7-8 combines with J gene TRBJ2-3; 7 bases map to TRBD1. J gave up 2 bases and V 5 bases, and 10 bases lay outside the gene matches. CDR3 size: 16 residues. Germline CDR1 is SGHVS and CDR2 is FQNEAQ. CDR3 in amino acids: CASSSNRDSYTDTQYF. The DNA for the CDR3 is TGTGCCAGCAGCAGTAACCGGGACAGTTACACAGATACGCAGTATTTT.

The chain uses TRBV7-2 and TRBJ2-1; weak D call: TRBD1 (5 bases). This CDR3 is 13 amino acids long. The V gene's germline CDR1 is SGHTA and CDR2 FQGNSA. V lost 4 bases to trimming and J lost 5 bases, with 9 bases between them. CDR3 amino acids: CASSSQGDNEQFF. CDR3 nucleotide sequence: TGTGCCAGCAGCTCGCAGGGTGACAATGAGCAGTTCTTC.

This chain uses TRBV29-1 with TRBJ1-5, with a possible D match to TRBD1 (5 bases). The CDR3 runs to 13 residues. CDR1 and CDR2 (germline): SQVTM, ANQGSEA. The V end lost 5 bases, the J end lost 4 bases, and 12 bases lay between the germline ends. CDR3 in DNA: TGCAGCGTTTTGGGGGGAGGGAATCAGCCCCAGCATTTT. Translation gives CSVLGGGNQPQHF.

V usage is TRBV7-9 and J usage is TRBJ2-7, with TRBD2 matching over 11 bases. Unmatched junction bases numbered 7, after V lost 5 bases and J lost 1 base. The CDR3 consists of 16 residues. CDR1 is SEHNR and CDR2 is FQNEAQ in the germline V gene (reference sequence). CDR3 residues: CASSGGTSGSSYEQYF. CDR3 in DNA: TGTGCCAGCAGCGGAGGAACTAGCGGGAGTTCCTACGAGCAGTACTTC. Full variable domain (rest looked up from reference TRBV7-9 and TRBJ2-7): DTGVSQNPRHKITKRGQNVTFRCDPISEHNRLYWYRQTLGQGPEFLTYFQNEAQLEKSRLLSDRFSAERPKGSFSTLEIQRTEQGDSAMYLCASSGGTSGSSYEQYFGPGTRLTVT.

This rearrangement joins TRBV27 to TRBJ2-7; TRBD2 matches 10 bases. This CDR3 region has 15 residues. The trim removed 3 bases at V and 4 bases at J, leaving 6 bases unmatched. Germline CDR1 and CDR2: MNHEY and SMNVEV (reference sequence). The CDR3 protein is CASSFKREGPYEQYF. The CDR3 DNA is TGTGCCAGCAGTTTCAAGCGGGAGGGCCCTTACGAGCAGTACTTC.

The V call is TRBV18, the J call TRBJ2-1; 14 nucleotides line up with TRBD2. Losses at the gene ends were 3 bases for V and 4 bases for J; bases not matched to a gene: 5. CDR1 KGHSH and CDR2 LQKENI come from the germline V gene. There are 17 residues in the CDR3. The CDR3 DNA is TGTGCCAGCTCACCCGGGACTAGCGGGAGTTTTTACAATGAGCAGTTCTTC. It yields the protein CASSPGTSGSFYNEQFF.

The chain has TRBV10-1 and TRBJ2-5, with 10 positions matching TRBD1. J gave up 5 bases and V 9 bases, and 12 bases lay outside the gene matches. This CDR3 region has 15 residues. CDR1 WNHNN and CDR2 SYGVQD come from the germline V gene (reference sequence). In nucleotides, the CDR3 is TGCGCCAGTAGTCGGGGGACAGGGGTGAAGGAGACCCAGTACTTC. Translation gives CASSRGTGVKETQYF.

CDR3 in amino acids: CASRGQNYGYTF. DNA of the CDR3: TGCGCCAGCAGGGGACAGAACTATGGCTACACCTTC. The chain recombines TRBV5-1 with TRBJ1-2, with 7 nucleotides matching TRBD1. The CDR3 loop spans 12 amino acids. Germline CDR1 and CDR2: SGHRS and YFSETQ. J lost 2 bases, V lost 5 bases, and 0 bases had no gene match.

The chain combines TRBV5-8 with TRBJ1-5, with 11 bases that match TRBD1. Germline CDR1 SGHTS, CDR2 YDEGEE. J gave up 4 bases and V 3 bases, and 9 bases lay outside the gene matches. The CDR3 is 17 residues long. The CDR3 DNA is TGTGCCAGCAGCTCCCGTAAAGGGACAGGGGGGAATCAGCCCCAGCATTTT. Encoded protein: CASSSRKGTGGNQPQHF.

The chain uses TRBV10-3 and TRBJ2-7, with D perhaps matching TRBD2 (6 bases). This CDR3 comprises 12 residues. Trimming cost V 10 bases and J 0 bases, with 10 bases left between them. Germline V lookup: CDR1 ENHRY, CDR2 SYGVKD. CDR3 in amino acids: CATWDSSYEQYF. As DNA, the CDR3 is TGTGCCACCTGGGACTCCTCCTACGAGCAGTACTTC.

This chain joins TRBV19 and TRBJ1-4, with 10 bases lining up with TRBD1. The CDR3 is 15 residues long. Trimming at V came to 5 bases and at J to 1 base, leaving 1 base not matched to a gene. Germline V gene data show CDR1 as LNHDA and CDR2 as SQIVND (reference sequence). The CDR3 DNA sequence: TGTGCCAGTAGTGACAGGGGGCTAACTAATGAAAAACTGTTTTTT. Its translation is CASSDRGLTNEKLFF.

CDR3 residues: CASSFSSVRGIEAFF. CDR3 in DNA: TGCGCCAGCAGCTTCAGCTCCGTTCGGGGGATTGAAGCTTTCTTT. V gene TRBV5-1 combines with J gene TRBJ1-1, with a tentative D call TRBD1 (5 bases). CDR1 is SGHRS and CDR2 is YFSETQ in the germline V gene. The CDR3 is made up of 15 amino acids. Deletions cut 2 bases from V and 7 bases from J, with 18 bases between.